This entry lists 7 T cell receptor beta chains sequenced from one sample in a study of graft-versus-host responses after intestinal transplantation. Their specific antigens are unknown. Profiling relied on immunoSEQ multiplex PCR, and the TCRdb table lists in-frame clones only, not all of them. There are some 97,000 clones in the sample; roughly 90% occur only once, and over 0.75% lies in the top ten. Sample: unstimulated CD4+ T cells sorted from spleen or lymph node cells, taken before transplant. All receptors derive from a human donor who was the organ donor for an intestinal transplant.

The genes are TRBV15 and TRBJ2-1, with D possibly being TRBD1 (6 bases). Germline V lookup: CDR1 LNHNV, CDR2 YYDKDF (reference sequence). V was trimmed by 0 bases and J by 7 bases, leaving 13 bases between them. The CDR3 has 15 residues. The CDR3: CATSREQGSFNEQFF. In DNA form, the CDR3 reads TGTGCCACCAGCAGAGAACAGGGATCATTTAATGAGCAGTTCTTC.

The chain has TRBV11-2 and TRBJ1-5; D not certain. Germline V lookup: CDR1 SGHAT, CDR2 FQNNGV. The CDR3 has 14 residues. V was cut by 1 base and J by 4 bases, with 8 bases left in between. This CDR3 is CASSLGQFNQPQHF. CDR3 DNA sequence: TGTGCCAGCAGCTTAGGGCAGTTTAATCAGCCCCAGCATTTT.

This clone was detected once. The J gene is TRBJ1-2, the V gene TRBV30; D ambiguous. The germline CDR1 and CDR2 sequences are GTSNPN and SVGIG (reference sequence). The CDR3 runs to 13 residues. Trimming shortened V by 4 bases and J by 5 bases, and 14 bases separated the two germline ends. The CDR3 reads CAWTSFSSYGYTF. The CDR3 region has the DNA TGTGCCTGGACGTCTTTCAGCTCGTATGGCTACACCTTC.

V and J are TRBV5-1 and TRBJ2-2, with D hard to call. This CDR3 has 16 residues. Trimming removed 0 bases from V and 0 bases from J, with 9 bases in between. The germline gives CDR1 SGHRS, CDR2 YFSETQ. The CDR3, as DNA: TGCGCCAGCAGCTTGGCAGGCCCTTCGAACACCGGGGAGCTGTTTTTT. Its translation is CASSLAGPSNTGELFF.

V gene TRBV6-1 combines with J gene TRBJ2-3; D perhaps matches TRBD1 (5 bases). The CDR3 loop spans 14 amino acids. Trimming cost V 2 bases and J 3 bases, with 9 bases left between them. The germline V gene encodes CDR1 MNHNS and CDR2 SASEGT. This chain's CDR3 is CASSEYRSTDTQYF. The CDR3 nucleotides read TGTGCCAGCAGTGAATACAGGAGTACAGATACGCAGTATTTT.

The gene calls are TRBV7-3 and TRBJ2-7, with D tentatively TRBD1 (6 bases). V dropped 3 bases and J dropped 0 bases, with 9 bases sitting between them. Germline V gene lookup returns CDR1 SGHTA and CDR2 FQGTGA. CDR3 length equals 14 residues. The CDR3 sequence: CASSLEQGSYEQYF. The CDR3 DNA follows: TGTGCCAGCAGCTTGGAACAGGGCTCCTACGAGCAGTACTTC. The full variable domain, completed using reference TRBV7-3 and TRBJ2-7, is GAGVSQTPSNKVTEKGKYVELRCDPISGHTALYWYRQSLGQGPEFLIYFQGTGAADDSGLPNDRFFAVRPEGSVSTLKIQRTERGDSAVYLCASSLEQGSYEQYFGPGTRLTVT.

This clone was detected only once. The rearrangement uses TRBV4-2 and TRBJ2-3; 8 bases line up with TRBD2. CDR3 length: 18 amino acids. CDR1 is LGHNA, CDR2 YNFKEQ, per germline. With 4 bases clipped from V and 4 bases from J, the junction kept 16 bases outside the gene matches. Here the CDR3 DNA reads TGTGCCAGCAGCCTCCTGGGGGGGCCGGGGGGGCGAGCAGATACGCAGTATTTT. As protein: CASSLLGGPGGRADTQYF.